This T cell receptor (beta chain) was documented in a study of blood T cell repertoires in COVID-19. The wider study: COVID-19 samples, acute and convalescent, were from the United States, Italy and Spain.

Original processing notes: Researchers report that nucleated cell counts were estimated from reference gene primer amplification. This table comes from immunoSEQ multiplex PCR, and its TCRdb copy is limited to in-frame clones, with some not included. V and J calls plus clone size are reproduced from that table; the DNA served to infer D and trimming. In the table there are more than 200,000 clones, about 91% of which are singletons. Trimming at V came to 4 bases and at J to 3 bases, leaving 3 bases not matched to a gene. The CDR3 spans 16 residues. Germline V gene lookup returns CDR1 SGHRS and CDR2 YFSETQ.

This receptor was taken from a woman in her twenties or thirties with COVID-19, enrolled during active disease. Material: peripheral blood. This rearrangement joins TRBV5-1 to TRBJ2-2; 13 nucleotides line up with TRBD2. CDR3 loop: CASSIGLAGDTGELFF. The CDR3 DNA is TGCGCCAGCAGCATTGGACTAGCGGGAGACACCGGGGAGCTGTTTTTT.